This T cell receptor (beta chain) was identified during a study of OX40 agonist ivuxolimab in advanced cancers. Germline V gene sequence: CDR1 MDHEN, CDR2 SYDVKM. This CDR3 comprises 14 residues. V lost 2 bases, J lost 5 bases, and 12 bases lay in between. Overall study results and limits: Near-lowest levels of clonal expansion characterized partial responders at 0.1-3.0 mg/kg. CD4+ T cells averaged fewer expanded clones than CD8+ T cells.

On this clone: Its antigen is unknown.

The method was immunoSEQ multiplex PCR; TCRdb's version includes in-frame clones alone and lacks a portion of them. The data hold about 20,000 clones, with 84% observed a single time. The receptor was derived from an adult with an advanced solid tumor such as melanoma, head and neck, liver or kidney cancer. This chain links TRBV28 with TRBJ2-5; a possible D gene is TRBD1 (5 bases). The input for sequencing was CD4+ or CD8+ T cells sorted from blood, taken in a trial of the OX40 agonist ivuxolimab. The CDR3 region is CASSLLGAEETQYF. The CDR3 DNA reads as TGTGCCAGCAGTTTACTAGGGGCCGAGGAGACCCAGTACTTC.